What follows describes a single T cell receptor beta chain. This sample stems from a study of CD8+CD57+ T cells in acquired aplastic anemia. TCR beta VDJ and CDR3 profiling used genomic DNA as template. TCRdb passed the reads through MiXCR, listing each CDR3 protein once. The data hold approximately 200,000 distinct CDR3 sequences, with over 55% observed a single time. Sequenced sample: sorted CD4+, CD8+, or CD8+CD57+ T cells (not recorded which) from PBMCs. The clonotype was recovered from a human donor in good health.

The CDR3 region has the DNA TGTGCCAGCAGCCCGAGGGGGAGGGGGCAAGAGACCCAGTACTTC. This codes for CASSPRGRGQETQYF. The chain joins TRBV11-2 to TRBJ2-5, with D possibly being TRBD2 (7 bases). Germline V CDR1 and CDR2: SGHAT, FQNNGV. The CDR3 covers 15 residues. Trimming stripped 5 bases from V and 2 bases from J, with 15 bases between.